The 8 T cell receptor beta chains below all came from one sample that was sequenced in a study of T cell repertoires in cytomegalovirus infection. TCRdb re-derived calls from the reads in MiXCR, one entry per CDR3 protein. The table lists roughly 240,000 distinct CDR3 sequences, 6.5% of them singletons. Sequenced material: PBMCs. Receptor source: a human donor in good health (CMV status not recorded). Some clones in this sample may be carry-over from other donors' samples.

Ten or more counts support this clonotype. This chain uses TRBV7-6 with TRBJ1-1, with no clear D. The germline V and J ends were trimmed by 2 bases and 4 bases, with 14 bases remaining between them. The CDR3 totals 15 residues. From germline, CDR1 is SGHVS and CDR2 FNYEAQ. Here the CDR3 reads CASSLSPWMITEAFF. The CDR3, as DNA: TGTGCCAGCAGCTTATCCCCCTGGATGATCACTGAAGCTTTCTTT.

This clonotype was recorded many times. The chain uses TRBV7-2 and TRBJ2-7; D not resolved. The V gene's germline CDR1 is SGHTA and CDR2 FQGNSA. CDR3 length: 13 amino acids. V was shortened by 2 bases and J by 3 bases, with 8 bases between the two germline ends. CDR3 protein: CASSLNDDYEQYF. The CDR3 coding sequence is TGTGCCAGCAGCTTAAACGACGACTACGAGCAGTACTTC.

This clonotype was recorded many times. This rearrangement joins TRBV6-2 or TRBV6-3 to TRBJ2-5; tentatively, D is TRBD2 (5 bases). The V gene's germline CDR1 is MNHEY and CDR2 SVGEGT. Trimming took off 5 bases at V and 7 bases at J, with 11 bases between the two ends. This CDR3 has 12 amino acids. CDR3 sequence reads: CASSANRGTQYF. The CDR3 nucleotides read TGTGCCAGCAGTGCTAATCGGGGGACCCAGTACTTC.

This clonotype has only a few counts. The rearrangement links TRBV30 to TRBJ1-2, with D maybe TRBD1 (6 bases). This CDR3 is built from 13 residues. Germline values: CDR1 GTSNPN, CDR2 SVGIG (reference sequence). CDR3 coding DNA: TGTGCTACCTCGGGGGGGCGCGACTATGGCTACACCTTC. Its translation: CATSGGRDYGYTF. Complete variable domain (other parts from reference TRBV30 and TRBJ1-2): SQTIHQWPATLVQPVGSPLSLECTVEGTSNPNLYWYRQAAGRGLQLLFYSVGIGQISSEVPQNLSASRPQDRQFILSSKKLLLSDSGFYLCATSGGRDYGYTFGSGTRLTVV.

This clonotype has only a few counts. This chain joins TRBV9 and TRBJ1-6; weak D call: TRBD1 (5 bases). Trimming cost V 7 bases and J 5 bases, with 10 bases left between them. This CDR3 comprises 13 residues. The germline V gene has CDR1 SGDLS and CDR2 YYNGEE. CDR3 residues: CASQGGHNSPLHF. In nucleotides, the CDR3 is TGTGCCAGCCAGGGAGGGCATAATTCACCCCTCCACTTT. The full variable domain, in which reference TRBV9 and TRBJ1-6 provide the parts outside the CDR3, is DSGVTQTPKHLITATGQRVTLRCSPRSGDLSVYWYQQSLDQGLQFLIQYYNGEERAKGNILERFSAQQFPDLHSELNLSSLELGDSALYFCASQGGHNSPLHFGNGTRLTVT.

This chain uses TRBV3-1 with TRBJ2-6; no clear D gene. V lost 1 base and J lost 4, with 11 bases in between. The CDR3 is made up of 16 amino acids. Germline V gene sequence: CDR1 LGHDT, CDR2 YNNKEL (reference sequence). CDR3 amino acids: CASSQVASMGANVLTF. Written as DNA, the CDR3 is TGTGCCAGCAGCCAAGTCGCCTCTATGGGGGCCAACGTCCTGACTTTC.

The CDR3 spells CASSPPGVGVQKNTEAFF. The CDR3 DNA reads as TGTGCCAGCTCACCACCGGGGGTGGGTGTTCAGAAGAACACTGAAGCTTTCTTT. The chain combines TRBV18 with TRBJ1-1; D perhaps matches TRBD1 (5 bases). The CDR3 consists of 18 residues. Germline V gene sequence: CDR1 KGHSH, CDR2 LQKENI. V was shortened by 0 bases and J by 1 base, with 18 bases between the two germline ends.

This clonotype was observed many times. The chain links TRBV7-2 to TRBJ2-6, with D tentatively TRBD1 (5 bases). The CDR3 has 16 amino acids. CDR1 SGHTA and CDR2 FQGNSA come from the germline V gene. V shed 6 bases and J shed 2 bases, with 14 bases lying between them. The CDR3 region is CASSFVTGTGANVLTF. The CDR3 nucleotides read TGTGCCAGCAGTTTCGTAACAGGAACTGGGGCCAACGTCCTGACTTTC.